This TCR beta chain appears in the sequencing data of a study of T cell changes during pregnancy in multiple sclerosis. The CDR3 runs 20 residues. V gave up 5 bases and J gave up 0 bases; unmatched junction bases: 13. The germline V gene has CDR1 MNHEY and CDR2 SMNVEV (reference sequence). Libraries were prepared by immunoSEQ multiplex PCR; TCRdb keeps only in-frame clonotypes and omits some of them. The data contain 70,000 or so clones, about 90% of them singletons. J is TRBJ2-1 and V is TRBV27; 13 bases align to TRBD2. The sequence derives from a female donor with multiple sclerosis, enrolled in a pregnancy study. The specimen was CD4+ T cells from peripheral blood mononuclear cells, collected after pregnancy. CDR3 bases: TGTGCCAGCAGTCCCCGATGGACTAGCGGGAGTTTCCCCTCCTACAATGAGCAGTTCTTC. Encoded protein: CASSPRWTSGSFPSYNEQFF.